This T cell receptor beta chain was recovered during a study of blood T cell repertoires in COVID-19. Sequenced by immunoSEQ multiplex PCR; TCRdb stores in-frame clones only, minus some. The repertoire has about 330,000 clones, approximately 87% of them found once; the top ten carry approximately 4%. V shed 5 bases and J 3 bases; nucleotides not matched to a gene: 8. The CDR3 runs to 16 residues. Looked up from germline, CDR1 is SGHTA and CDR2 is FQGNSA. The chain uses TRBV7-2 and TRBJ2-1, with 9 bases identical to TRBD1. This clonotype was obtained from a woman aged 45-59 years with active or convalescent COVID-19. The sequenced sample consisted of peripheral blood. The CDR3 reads CASSPEGQGLYNEQFF. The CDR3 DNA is TGTGCCAGCAGCCCCGAGGGACAGGGTCTCTACAATGAGCAGTTCTTC.